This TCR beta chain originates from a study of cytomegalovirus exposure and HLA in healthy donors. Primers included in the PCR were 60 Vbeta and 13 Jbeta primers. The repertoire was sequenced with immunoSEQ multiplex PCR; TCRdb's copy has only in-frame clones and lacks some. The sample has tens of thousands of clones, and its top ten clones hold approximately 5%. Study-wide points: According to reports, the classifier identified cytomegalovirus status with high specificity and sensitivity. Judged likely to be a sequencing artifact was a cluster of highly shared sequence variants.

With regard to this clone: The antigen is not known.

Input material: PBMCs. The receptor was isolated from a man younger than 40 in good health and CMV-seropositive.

CDR3 protein: CASRDRVSYEQYF. The CDR3 DNA sequence: TGTGCCAGCAGGGACAGGGTCTCCTACGAGCAGTACTTC. The chain carries TRBV2 and TRBJ2-7; 8 nucleotides line up with TRBD1. The V gene end was trimmed by 6 bases and the J gene end by 0 bases; junction bases not matched to a gene: 1. CDR3 length: 13 amino acids. In germline, CDR1 is SNHLY, CDR2 FYNNEI. The entire variable domain, with the rest obtained from reference TRBV2 and TRBJ2-7, is as follows: EPEVTQTPSHQVTQMGQEVILRCVPISNHLYFYWYRQILGQKVEFLVSFYNNEISEKSEIFDDQFSVERPDGSNFTLKIRSTKLEDSAMYFCASRDRVSYEQYFGPGTRLTVT.